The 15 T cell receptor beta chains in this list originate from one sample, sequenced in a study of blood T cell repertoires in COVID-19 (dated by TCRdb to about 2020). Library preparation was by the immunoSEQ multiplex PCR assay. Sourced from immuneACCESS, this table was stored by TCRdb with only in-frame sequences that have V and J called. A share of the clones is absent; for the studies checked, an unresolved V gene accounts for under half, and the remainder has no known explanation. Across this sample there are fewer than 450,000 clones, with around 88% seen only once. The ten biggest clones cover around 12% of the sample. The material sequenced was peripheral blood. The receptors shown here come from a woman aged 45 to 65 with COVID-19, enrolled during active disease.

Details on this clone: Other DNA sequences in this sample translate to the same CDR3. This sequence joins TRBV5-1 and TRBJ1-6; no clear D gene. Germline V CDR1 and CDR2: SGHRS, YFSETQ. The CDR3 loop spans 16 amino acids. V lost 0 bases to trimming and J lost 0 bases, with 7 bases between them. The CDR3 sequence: CASSLAGSSYNSPLHF. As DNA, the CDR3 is TGCGCCAGCAGCTTGGCAGGCAGCTCCTATAATTCACCCCTCCACTTT.

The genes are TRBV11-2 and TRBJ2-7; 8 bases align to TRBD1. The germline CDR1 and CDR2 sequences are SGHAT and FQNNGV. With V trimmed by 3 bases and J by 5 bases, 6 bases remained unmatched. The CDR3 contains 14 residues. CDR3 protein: CASSFGQGGHEQYF. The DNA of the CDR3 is TGTGCCAGCAGCTTTGGACAGGGCGGCCACGAGCAGTACTTC.

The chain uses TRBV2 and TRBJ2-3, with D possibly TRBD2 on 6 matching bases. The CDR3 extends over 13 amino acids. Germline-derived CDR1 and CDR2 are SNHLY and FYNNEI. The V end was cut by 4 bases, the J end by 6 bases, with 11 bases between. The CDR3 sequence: CASSAPRGDTQYF. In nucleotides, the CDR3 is TGTGCCAGCAGTGCGCCCCGGGGGGATACGCAGTATTTT.

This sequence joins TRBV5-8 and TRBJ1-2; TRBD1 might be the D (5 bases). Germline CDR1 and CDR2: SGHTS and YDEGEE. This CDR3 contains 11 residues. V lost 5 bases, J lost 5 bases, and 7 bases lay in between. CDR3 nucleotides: TGTGCCAGCAGTCGGGGGTATGGCTACACCTTC. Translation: CASSRGYGYTF.

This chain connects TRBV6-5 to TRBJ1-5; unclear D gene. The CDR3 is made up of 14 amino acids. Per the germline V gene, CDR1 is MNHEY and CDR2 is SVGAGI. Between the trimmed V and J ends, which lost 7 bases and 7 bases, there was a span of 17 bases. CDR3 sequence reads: CASMGLPLPQPQHF. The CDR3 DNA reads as TGTGCCAGCATGGGCCTTCCCCTCCCGCAGCCCCAGCATTTT.

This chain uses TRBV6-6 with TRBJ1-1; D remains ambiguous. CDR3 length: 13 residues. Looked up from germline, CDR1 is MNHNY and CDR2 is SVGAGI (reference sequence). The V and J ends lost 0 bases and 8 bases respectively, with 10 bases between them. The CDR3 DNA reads TGTGCCAGCAGTTACTCGGAGGTGAGAGAAGCTTTCTTT. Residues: CASSYSEVREAFF.

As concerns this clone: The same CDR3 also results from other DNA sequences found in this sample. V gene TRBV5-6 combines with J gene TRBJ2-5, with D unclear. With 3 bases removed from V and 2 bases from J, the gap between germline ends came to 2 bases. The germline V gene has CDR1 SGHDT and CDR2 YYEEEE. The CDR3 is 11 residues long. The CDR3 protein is CASSSQETQYF. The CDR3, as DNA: TGTGCCAGCAGCTCGCAAGAGACCCAGTACTTC.

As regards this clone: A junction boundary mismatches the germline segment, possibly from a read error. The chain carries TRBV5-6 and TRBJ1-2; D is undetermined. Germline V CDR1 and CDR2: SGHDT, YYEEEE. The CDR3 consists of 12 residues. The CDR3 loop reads CASRLGMGGYTF. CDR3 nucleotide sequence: TGTGCCAGCAGGTTGGGAATGGGCGGCTACACCTTC.

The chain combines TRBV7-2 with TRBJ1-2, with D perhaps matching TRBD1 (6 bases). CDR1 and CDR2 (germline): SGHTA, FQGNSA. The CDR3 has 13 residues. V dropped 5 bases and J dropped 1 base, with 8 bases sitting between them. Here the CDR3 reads CASSPDSNYGYTF. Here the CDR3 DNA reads TGTGCCAGCAGCCCGGACAGTAACTATGGCTACACCTTC. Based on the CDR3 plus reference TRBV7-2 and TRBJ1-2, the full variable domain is GAGVSQSPSNKVTEKGKDVELRCDPISGHTALYWYRQSLGQGLEFLIYFQGNSAPDKSGLPSDRFSAERTGGSVSTLTIQRTQQEDSAVYLCASSPDSNYGYTFGSGTRLTVV.

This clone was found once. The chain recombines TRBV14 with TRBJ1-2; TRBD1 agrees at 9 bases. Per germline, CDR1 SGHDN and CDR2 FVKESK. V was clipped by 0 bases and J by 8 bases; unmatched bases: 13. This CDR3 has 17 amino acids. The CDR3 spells CASSQDDRGSWLWGYTF. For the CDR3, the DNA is TGTGCCAGCAGCCAAGATGACAGGGGGTCGTGGTTGTGGGGCTACACCTTC.

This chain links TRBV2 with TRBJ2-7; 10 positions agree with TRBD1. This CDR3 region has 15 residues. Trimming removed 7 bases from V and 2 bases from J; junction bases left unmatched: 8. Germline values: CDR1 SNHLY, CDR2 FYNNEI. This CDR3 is CASNRRTGGAYEQYF. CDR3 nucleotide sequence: TGTGCCAGCAATCGGCGGACAGGGGGAGCCTACGAGCAGTACTTC.

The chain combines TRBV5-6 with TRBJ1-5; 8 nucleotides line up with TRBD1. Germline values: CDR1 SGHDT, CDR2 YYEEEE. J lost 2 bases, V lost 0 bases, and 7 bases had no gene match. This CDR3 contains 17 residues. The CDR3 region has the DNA TGTGCCAGCAGCTTGGGGACAGGGTACGAGGGCAATCAGCCCCAGCATTTT. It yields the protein CASSLGTGYEGNQPQHF. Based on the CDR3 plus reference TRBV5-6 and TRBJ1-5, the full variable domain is DAGVTQSPTHLIKTRGQQVTLRCSPKSGHDTVSWYQQALGQGPQFIFQYYEEEERQRGNFPDRFSGHQFPNYSSELNVNALLLGDSALYLCASSLGTGYEGNQPQHFGDGTRLSIL.

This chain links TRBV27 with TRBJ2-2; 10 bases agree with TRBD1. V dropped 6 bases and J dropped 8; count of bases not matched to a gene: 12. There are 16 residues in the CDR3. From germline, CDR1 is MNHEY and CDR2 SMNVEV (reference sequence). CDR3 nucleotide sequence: TGTGCCAGCAGCCTAGTGGGGACAGGGGTGGTAGGGGAGCTGTTTTTT. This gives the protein CASSLVGTGVVGELFF.

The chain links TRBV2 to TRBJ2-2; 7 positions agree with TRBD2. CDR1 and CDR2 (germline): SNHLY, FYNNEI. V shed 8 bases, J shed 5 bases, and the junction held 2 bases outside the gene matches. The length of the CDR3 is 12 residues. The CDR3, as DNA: TGTGCCAGCGGGGGGGTAACCGGGGAGCTGTTTTTT. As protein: CASGGVTGELFF.

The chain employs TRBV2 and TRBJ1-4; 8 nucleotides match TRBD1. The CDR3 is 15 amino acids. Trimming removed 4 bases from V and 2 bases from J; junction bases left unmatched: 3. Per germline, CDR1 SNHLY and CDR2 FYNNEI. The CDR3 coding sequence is TGTGCCAGCAGTGCGCGGACAGGGACTAATGAAAAACTGTTTTTT. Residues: CASSARTGTNEKLFF.